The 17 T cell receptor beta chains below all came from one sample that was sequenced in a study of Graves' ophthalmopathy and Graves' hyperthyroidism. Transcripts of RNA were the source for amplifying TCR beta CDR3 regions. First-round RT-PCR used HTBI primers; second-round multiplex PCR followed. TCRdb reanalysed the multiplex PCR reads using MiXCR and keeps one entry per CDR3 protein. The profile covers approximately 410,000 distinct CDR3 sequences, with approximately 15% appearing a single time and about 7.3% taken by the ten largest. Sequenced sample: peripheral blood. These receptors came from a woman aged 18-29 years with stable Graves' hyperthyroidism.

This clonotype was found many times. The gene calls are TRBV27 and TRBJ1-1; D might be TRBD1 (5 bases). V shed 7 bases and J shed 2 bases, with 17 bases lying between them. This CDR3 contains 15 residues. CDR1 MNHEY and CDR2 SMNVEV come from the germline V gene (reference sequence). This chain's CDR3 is CASTSDSLSNTEAFF. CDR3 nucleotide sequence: TGTGCCAGCACCTCCGACAGTCTAAGTAACACTGAAGCTTTCTTT.

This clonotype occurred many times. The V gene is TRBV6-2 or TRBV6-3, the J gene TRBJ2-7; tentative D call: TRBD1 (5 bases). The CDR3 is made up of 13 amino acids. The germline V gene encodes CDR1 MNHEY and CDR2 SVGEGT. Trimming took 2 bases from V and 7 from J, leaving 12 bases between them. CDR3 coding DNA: TGTGCCAGCAGTTACCAGGGTATCATGGAGCAGTACTTC. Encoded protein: CASSYQGIMEQYF.

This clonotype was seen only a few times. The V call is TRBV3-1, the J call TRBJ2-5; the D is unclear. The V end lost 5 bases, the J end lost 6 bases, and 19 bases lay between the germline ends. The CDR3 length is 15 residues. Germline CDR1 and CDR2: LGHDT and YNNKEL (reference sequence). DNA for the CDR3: TGTGCCAGCAGCGACCTACTAAACCCTCCCAAGACCCAGTACTTC. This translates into CASSDLLNPPKTQYF.

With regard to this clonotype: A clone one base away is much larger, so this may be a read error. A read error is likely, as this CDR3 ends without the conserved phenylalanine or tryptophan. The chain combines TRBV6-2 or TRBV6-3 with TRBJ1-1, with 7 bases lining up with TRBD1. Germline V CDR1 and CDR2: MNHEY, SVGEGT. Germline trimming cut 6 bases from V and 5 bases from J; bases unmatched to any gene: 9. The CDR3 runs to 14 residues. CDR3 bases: TGTGCCAGCAGGGAGACAGGGCTGGGGACTGAAGCTTTCCTT. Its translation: CASRETGLGTEAFL.

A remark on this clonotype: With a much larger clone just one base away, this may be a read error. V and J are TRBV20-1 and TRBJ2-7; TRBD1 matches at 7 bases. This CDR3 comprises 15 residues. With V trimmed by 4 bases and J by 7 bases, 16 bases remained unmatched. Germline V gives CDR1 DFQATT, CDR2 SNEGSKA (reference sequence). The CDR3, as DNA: TGCAGTGCTATCCCTTTCGACAGGGAAACGGGGGAGCAGTACTTC. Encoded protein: CSAIPFDRETGEQYF.

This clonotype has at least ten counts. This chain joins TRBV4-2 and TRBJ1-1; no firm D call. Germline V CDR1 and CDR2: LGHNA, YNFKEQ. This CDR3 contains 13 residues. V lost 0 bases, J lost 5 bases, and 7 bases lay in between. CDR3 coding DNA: TGTGCCAGCAGCCAAGATCTGTGGACTGAAGCTTTCTTT. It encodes CASSQDLWTEAFF.

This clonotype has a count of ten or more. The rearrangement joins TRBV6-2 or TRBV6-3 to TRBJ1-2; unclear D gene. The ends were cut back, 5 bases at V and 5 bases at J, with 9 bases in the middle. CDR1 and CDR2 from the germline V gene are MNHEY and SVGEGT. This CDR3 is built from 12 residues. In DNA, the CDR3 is TGTGCCAGCAGTCTCGTACTTTATGGCTACACCTTC. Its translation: CASSLVLYGYTF.

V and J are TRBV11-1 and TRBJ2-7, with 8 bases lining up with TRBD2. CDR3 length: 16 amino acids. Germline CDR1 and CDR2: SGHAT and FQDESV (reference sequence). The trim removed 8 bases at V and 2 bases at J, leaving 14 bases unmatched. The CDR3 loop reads CASRSGGTTGAYEQYF. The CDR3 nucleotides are TGTGCCAGCCGATCGGGGGGGACCACGGGTGCCTACGAGCAGTACTTC.

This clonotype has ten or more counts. CDR3 amino acids: CASSLGRENSPLHF. CDR3 DNA: TGTGCCAGCAGCTTAGGCAGGGAAAATTCACCCCTCCACTTT. V is TRBV7-8 and J is TRBJ1-6; the D gene is possibly TRBD1 (5 bases). This CDR3 is 14 amino acids long. Between the trimmed V and J ends, which lost 1 base and 7 bases, there was a span of 8 bases. CDR1 is SGHVS and CDR2 is FQNEAQ in the germline V gene.

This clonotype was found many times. In DNA, the CDR3 is TGTGCCAGCAGCTTAGTTTGGGGGAGGCCCACCTCGGGTGGGGAGCAGTACTTC. Amino acid sequence: CASSLVWGRPTSGGEQYF. V is TRBV11-2 and J is TRBJ2-7, with D perhaps matching TRBD2 (6 bases). This CDR3 contains 18 residues. Trimming cost V 1 base and J 7 bases, with 26 bases left between them. Germline CDR1 SGHAT, CDR2 FQNNGV.

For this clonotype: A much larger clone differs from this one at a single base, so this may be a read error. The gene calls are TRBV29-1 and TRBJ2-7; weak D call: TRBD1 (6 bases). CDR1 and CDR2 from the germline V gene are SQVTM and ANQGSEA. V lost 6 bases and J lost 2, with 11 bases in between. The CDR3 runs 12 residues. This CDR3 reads CSVRTDTYEQYV. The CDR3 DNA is TGCAGCGTGAGGACAGACACCTACGAGCAGTACGTC.

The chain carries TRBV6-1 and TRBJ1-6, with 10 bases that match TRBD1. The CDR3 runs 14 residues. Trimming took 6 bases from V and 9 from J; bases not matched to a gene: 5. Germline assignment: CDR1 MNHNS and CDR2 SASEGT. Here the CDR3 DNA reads TGTGCCAGCAGCTGGGACAGGGGACTTTCACCCCTCCACTTT. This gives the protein CASSWDRGLSPLHF.

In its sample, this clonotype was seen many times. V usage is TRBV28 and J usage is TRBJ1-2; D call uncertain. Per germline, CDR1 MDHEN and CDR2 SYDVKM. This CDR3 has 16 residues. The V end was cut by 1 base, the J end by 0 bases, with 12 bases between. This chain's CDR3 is CASSLSVTGANYGYTF. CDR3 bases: TGTGCCAGCAGTTTATCGGTGACCGGAGCTAACTATGGCTACACCTTC.

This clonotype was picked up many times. DNA of the CDR3: TGCGCCAGCAGCTTGGTGGGGCAAACCCTCGTGACCACTGAAGCTTTCTTT. Translated: CASSLVGQTLVTTEAFF. The gene calls are TRBV5-1 and TRBJ1-1; D possibly corresponds to TRBD1 (5 bases). Trimming stripped 0 bases from V and 4 bases from J, with 19 bases between. The length of the CDR3 is 17 residues. The germline V gene encodes CDR1 SGHRS and CDR2 YFSETQ. The complete variable domain, with remaining parts taken from reference TRBV5-1 and TRBJ1-1, reads KAGVTQTPRYLIKTRGQQVTLSCSPISGHRSVSWYQQTPGQGLQFLFEYFSETQRNKGNFPGRFSGRQFSNSRSEMNVSTLELGDSALYLCASSLVGQTLVTTEAFFGQGTRLTVV.

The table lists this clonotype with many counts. This CDR3 reads CASSVPPETQYF. Here the CDR3 DNA reads TGTGCCAGCAGTGTTCCTCCAGAGACCCAGTACTTC. V and J are TRBV6-1 and TRBJ2-5, with D hard to call. Trimming shortened V by 4 bases and J by 4 bases, and 7 bases separated the two germline ends. The CDR3 spans 12 residues. The germline V gene encodes CDR1 MNHNS and CDR2 SASEGT.

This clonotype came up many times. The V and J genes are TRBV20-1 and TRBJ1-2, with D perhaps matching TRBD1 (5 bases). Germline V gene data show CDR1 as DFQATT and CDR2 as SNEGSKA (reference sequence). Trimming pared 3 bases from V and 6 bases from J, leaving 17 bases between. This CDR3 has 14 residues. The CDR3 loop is CSARVSGRENGYTF. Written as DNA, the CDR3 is TGCAGTGCTAGGGTTTCCGGCAGGGAAAATGGCTACACCTTC.

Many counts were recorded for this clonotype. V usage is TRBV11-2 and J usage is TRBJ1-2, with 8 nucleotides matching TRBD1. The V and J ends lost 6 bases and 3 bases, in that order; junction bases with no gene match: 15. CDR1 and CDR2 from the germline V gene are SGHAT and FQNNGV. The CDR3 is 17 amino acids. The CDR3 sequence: CASSSGQGSSGDYGYTF. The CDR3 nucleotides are TGTGCCAGCAGTTCCGGACAGGGTTCATCCGGAGACTATGGCTACACCTTC.